Following are 31 T cell receptor beta chains from one sample sequenced in a study of glioma-infiltrating T cells. Using RNA template, CDR3s of TCR alpha and beta were amplified with iRepertoire arm-PCR. TCRdb re-analysed the multiplex PCR reads in MiXCR, keeping a single row per CDR3 protein. The sample holds around 350,000 distinct CDR3 sequences, around 38% seen once. Sequencing input: glioma tissue, nonneoplastic brain tissue, or PBMCs (not recorded which). These TCRs come from a human donor with low-grade glioma or glioblastoma, undergoing nonglioma brain surgery, or in good health (not recorded which).

Comment on this clonotype: A much larger clone differs from this one at a single base, so this may be a read error. The V call is TRBV6-1, the J call TRBJ2-7; 12 positions match TRBD2. Per the germline V gene, CDR1 is MNHNS and CDR2 is SASEGT. V dropped 6 bases and J dropped 5; count of bases not matched to a gene: 8. CDR3 size: 15 residues. This CDR3 is CASSPWTSGTHEQYF. The CDR3 DNA is TGTGCCAGCAGCCCCTGGACTAGCGGGACCCACGAGCAGTACTTC.

This clonotype was counted many times. This chain links TRBV20-1 with TRBJ1-2; D not certain. The CDR3 runs to 12 residues. Trimming cost V 0 bases and J 5 bases, with 7 bases left between them. Germline CDR1 DFQATT, CDR2 SNEGSKA (reference sequence). CDR3 coding DNA: TGCAGTGCTAGAGATTACGGTTATGGCTACACCTTC. This sequence encodes CSARDYGYGYTF.

This clonotype was observed a single time. With a much larger clone just one base away, this may be a read error. This chain joins TRBV24-1 and TRBJ2-3; D not resolved. CDR1 and CDR2 (germline): KGHDR, SFDVKD. The CDR3 sequence is 12 residues long. The CDR3 region is CATSDLKDKQYF. CDR3 sequence (DNA): TGTGCCACCAGTGATTTGAAAGATAAGCAGTATTTT.

This clonotype was recorded a few times. This chain joins TRBV6-5 and TRBJ2-3; 8 bases fit TRBD1. This CDR3 spans 18 amino acids. The germline gives CDR1 MNHEY, CDR2 SVGAGI. The J segment lost 0 bases and the V segment lost 2 bases, leaving 10 bases of the junction unmatched. The CDR3 coding sequence is TGTGCCAGCAGTTACGGCAGGGGGCTTAATCCTAGCACAGATACGCAGTATTTT. Protein sequence: CASSYGRGLNPSTDTQYF.

To note about this clonotype: Relative to the germline gene, one junction end is altered; a read error may explain this. The chain carries TRBV27 and TRBJ2-7, with TRBD2 matching over 9 bases. This CDR3 is built from 14 residues. Germline CDR1 MNHEY, CDR2 SMNVEV (reference sequence). CDR3 sequence reads: CGSSLLAGDSEQYF. For the CDR3, the DNA is TGTGGCAGCAGTTTGTTAGCGGGAGACTCCGAGCAGTACTTC.

This clonotype has ten or more counts. This chain uses TRBV15 with TRBJ2-3, with D perhaps matching TRBD1 or TRBD2 (6 bases each). Per germline, CDR1 LNHNV and CDR2 YYDKDF (reference sequence). V was trimmed by 0 bases and J by 5 bases, leaving 21 bases between them. The CDR3 covers 18 residues. The CDR3 sequence: CATSRDRRGRGAQDTQYF. CDR3 DNA: TGTGCCACCAGCAGAGATCGTCGGGGAAGGGGGGCACAAGATACGCAGTATTTT. The entire variable domain, with the rest obtained from reference TRBV15 and TRBJ2-3, is as follows: DAMVIQNPRYQVTQFGKPVTLSCSQTLNHNVMYWYQQKSSQAPKLLFHYYDKDFNNEADTPDNFQSRRPNTSFCFLDIRSPGLGDTAMYLCATSRDRRGRGAQDTQYFGPGTRLTVL.

This chain links TRBV27 with TRBJ2-1; 12 nucleotides match TRBD1. J gave up 7 bases and V 6 bases, and 16 bases lay outside the gene matches. The CDR3 extends over 18 amino acids. The germline gives CDR1 MNHEY, CDR2 SMNVEV (reference sequence). In DNA, the CDR3 is TGTGCCAGCAGGCCCGGGACAGGGGGCCTTCGGGCCCTGAATGAGCAGTTCTTC. This sequence encodes CASRPGTGGLRALNEQFF.

The chain uses TRBV5-4 and TRBJ2-1; tentatively, D is TRBD1 (6 bases). The CDR3 loop spans 12 amino acids. The V end lost 3 bases, the J end lost 8 bases, and 9 bases lay between the germline ends. The germline V gene encodes CDR1 SGHNT and CDR2 YYREEE (reference sequence). CDR3 loop: CASSSTGYEQFF. The CDR3 DNA reads TGTGCCAGCAGCTCCACAGGGTATGAGCAGTTCTTC. Using reference TRBV5-4 and TRBJ2-1 for the parts outside the CDR3, the full variable domain is ETGVTQSPTHLIKTRGQQVTLRCSSQSGHNTVSWYQQALGQGPQFIFQYYREEENGRGNFPPRFSGLQFPNYSSELNVNALELDDSALYLCASSSTGYEQFFGPGTRLTVL.

The V gene is TRBV7-6, the J gene TRBJ2-5; TRBD1 is a possible D gene (5 bases). V was cut by 5 bases and J by 1 base, with 11 bases left in between. The CDR3 is made up of 14 amino acids. The germline V gene encodes CDR1 SGHVS and CDR2 FNYEAQ. CDR3 bases: TGTGCCAGCAGCCCAGGGTACAGCCAAGAGACCCAGTACTTC. This sequence encodes CASSPGYSQETQYF.

The chain combines TRBV4-3 with TRBJ1-5, with TRBD1 matching over 7 bases. This CDR3 has 15 residues. Germline loops: CDR1 LGHNA, CDR2 YSLEER. J was trimmed by 6 bases and V by 4 bases; bases with no gene match: 9. The CDR3 here is CASSLHRGQGQPQHF. The CDR3 region has the DNA TGCGCCAGCAGCCTTCATAGGGGGCAGGGTCAGCCCCAGCATTTT.

The genes are TRBV12-3 or TRBV12-4 and TRBJ1-2; D is uncertain. The germline V and J ends were trimmed by 3 bases and 3 bases, with 14 bases remaining between them. This CDR3 has 15 amino acids. CDR3 bases: TGTGCCAGCAGTTTTGGACGTCGACCCTACTATGGCTACACCTTC. It codes for CASSFGRRPYYGYTF.

This clonotype was counted ten times or more. The chain carries TRBV27 and TRBJ2-7, with 11 bases fitting TRBD2. Germline V lookup: CDR1 MNHEY, CDR2 SMNVEV (reference sequence). The V segment lost 1 base and the J segment 3 bases; nucleotides outside the gene matches: 5. The CDR3 spans 16 residues. CDR3 residues: CASSLLAGGLVYEQYF. CDR3 sequence (DNA): TGTGCCAGCAGTTTATTAGCGGGAGGGTTGGTCTACGAGCAGTACTTC.

The rearrangement joins TRBV4-3 to TRBJ2-1; 9 positions agree with TRBD2. V dropped 3 bases and J dropped 5; count of bases not matched to a gene: 5. The germline V gene has CDR1 LGHNA and CDR2 YSLEER. The CDR3 has 15 amino acids. The CDR3 spells CASSQTSGLDNEQFF. The CDR3 region has the DNA TGCGCCAGCAGCCAGACTAGCGGACTAGACAATGAGCAGTTCTTC.

The chain combines TRBV7-2 with TRBJ2-1, with 9 bases identical to TRBD2. The CDR3 has 16 amino acids. CDR1 SGHTA and CDR2 FQGNSA come from the germline V gene. The junction had 4 bases not matched to a gene; V was cut back by 4 bases and J by 0 bases. The CDR3 protein is CASSSNSGSSYNEQFF. CDR3 bases: TGTGCCAGCAGCTCAAATAGCGGGAGCTCCTACAATGAGCAGTTCTTC.

The genes are TRBV7-2 and TRBJ1-2; unclear D gene. The V gene's germline CDR1 is SGHTA and CDR2 FQGNSA. This CDR3 region has 12 residues. Trimming removed 1 base at V and 6 bases at J, with 6 bases between. The CDR3 protein is CASSLDSHGYTF. The CDR3, as DNA: TGTGCCAGCAGCTTAGACAGTCATGGCTACACCTTC.

The chain combines TRBV6-1 with TRBJ2-7, with 8 bases identical to TRBD1. Germline lookup yields CDR1 MNHNS and CDR2 SASEGT. The CDR3 sequence is 13 residues long. The V segment lost 10 bases and the J segment 4 bases; nucleotides outside the gene matches: 9. In DNA, the CDR3 is TGTGCCACCAGCCCCGGGACAGGATACGAGCAGTACTTC. Translating gives CATSPGTGYEQYF.

The chain links TRBV4-1 to TRBJ2-7, with D unclear. CDR1 MGHRA and CDR2 YSYEKL come from the germline V gene. Trimming took off 1 base at V and 3 bases at J, with 10 bases between the two ends. The CDR3 runs 14 residues. Here the CDR3 reads CASSQGSQNYEQYF. The CDR3 DNA sequence: TGCGCCAGCAGCCAAGGGTCGCAAAACTACGAGCAGTACTTC.

The sample holds a few counts of this clonotype. CDR3 DNA: TGTGCCAGCACTGGGACAGGTGAGGACACTGAAGCTTTCTTT. Its protein is CASTGTGEDTEAFF. This sequence joins TRBV2 and TRBJ1-1, with 8 nucleotides matching TRBD1. Germline CDR1 is SNHLY and CDR2 is FYNNEI. This CDR3 is built from 14 residues. V lost 7 bases to trimming and J lost 3 bases; unmatched junction nucleotides: 7.

A note on this clonotype: This sequence may be a read error, since a much larger clone differs from it by one base. V usage is TRBV6-2 or TRBV6-3 and J usage is TRBJ2-5, with 8 bases lining up with TRBD1. CDR1 MNHEY and CDR2 SVGEGT come from the germline V gene. CDR3 length equals 15 residues. CDR3 sequence reads: CASSYDRTGQEIQYF. In DNA form, the CDR3 reads TGTGCCAGCAGTTACGACAGGACAGGGCAAGAGATCCAGTACTTC.

The chain has TRBV5-1 and TRBJ2-2; D possibly matches TRBD1 or TRBD2 (5 bases each). Trimming removed 5 bases at V and 5 bases at J, with 22 bases between. This CDR3 spans 17 amino acids. CDR1 is SGHRS, CDR2 YFSETQ, per germline. As DNA, the CDR3 is TGCGCCAGCAGACACCGTCACCAGCGGACATATACCGGGGAGCTGTTTTTT. Amino acid sequence: CASRHRHQRTYTGELFF.

About this clonotype: This may come from a read error, since a much larger clone is one base off. The chain couples TRBV28 to TRBJ2-1; D not certain. From germline, CDR1 is MDHEN and CDR2 SYDVKM. The germline V and J ends were trimmed by 3 bases and 12 bases, with 15 bases remaining between them. The CDR3 is made up of 13 amino acids. CDR3 amino acids: CASSFRLGSPQFF. CDR3 DNA sequence: TGTGCCAGCAGTTTTCGACTCGGAAGTCCGCAGTTCTTC. Looking up the rest from reference TRBV28 and TRBJ2-1 gives the full variable domain: DVKVTQSSRYLVKRTGEKVFLECVQDMDHENMFWYRQDPGLGLRLIYFSYDVKMKEKGDIPEGYSVSREKKERFSLILESASTNQTSMYLCASSFRLGSPQFFGPGTRLTVL.

The chain combines TRBV28 with TRBJ2-5, with 8 bases matching TRBD1. Germline CDR1 reads MDHEN; CDR2 reads SYDVKM. This CDR3 has 16 residues. J gave up 4 bases and V 3 bases, and 10 bases lay outside the gene matches. The CDR3 DNA sequence: TGTGCCAGCAGTTTCCGATCGGCGGACAGGGCAGAGACCCAGTACTTC. Amino acid sequence: CASSFRSADRAETQYF. The entire variable domain, with the rest obtained from reference TRBV28 and TRBJ2-5, is as follows: DVKVTQSSRYLVKRTGEKVFLECVQDMDHENMFWYRQDPGLGLRLIYFSYDVKMKEKGDIPEGYSVSREKKERFSLILESASTNQTSMYLCASSFRSADRAETQYFGPGTRLLVL.

This chain connects TRBV11-2 to TRBJ1-1; 7 bases agree with TRBD1. The V and J ends lost 5 bases and 5 bases, in that order; junction bases with no gene match: 11. The CDR3 runs 15 residues. Per the germline V gene, CDR1 is SGHAT and CDR2 is FQNNGV. This CDR3 is CASSTSTGQGTEAFF. CDR3 nucleotides: TGTGCCAGCAGCACGTCGACAGGGCAGGGGACTGAAGCTTTCTTT.

Details on this clonotype: A read error likely explains this, since a far larger clone differs by one base. This chain joins TRBV6-1 and TRBJ2-7; TRBD2 aligns across 9 bases. The CDR3 runs to 13 residues. Germline V gene lookup returns CDR1 MNHNS and CDR2 SASEGT. The CDR3 protein is CASSLAGTYKQYF. The CDR3 nucleotides read TGTGCCAGCAGTCTAGCGGGAACCTACAAGCAGTACTTC.

The genes are TRBV2 and TRBJ1-2; no firm D call. CDR1 is SNHLY, CDR2 FYNNEI, per germline. V gave up 4 bases and J gave up 2 bases, with 5 bases separating them. The CDR3 contains 12 residues. The CDR3 is CASSVGNYGYTF. The CDR3 region has the DNA TGTGCCAGCAGTGTCGGCAACTATGGCTACACCTTC.

V usage is TRBV12-3 or TRBV12-4 and J usage is TRBJ2-1; tentatively, D is TRBD1 (6 bases). The CDR3 loop spans 13 amino acids. Trimming removed 6 bases from V and 4 bases from J, with 10 bases in between. CDR3 nucleotides: TGTGCCAGCAGGCCTACAGGGTACAATGAGCAGTTCTTC. It codes for CASRPTGYNEQFF.

The chain is built from TRBV14 and TRBJ2-4; 10 nucleotides align to TRBD1. V dropped 6 bases and J dropped 7; count of bases not matched to a gene: 3. This CDR3 is 13 amino acids long. Germline-derived CDR1 and CDR2 are SGHDN and FVKESK. The CDR3 here is CASSQGQGNIQYF. The CDR3 DNA follows: TGTGCCAGCAGTCAGGGACAGGGGAACATTCAGTACTTC.

There are a few counts of this clonotype. The chain joins TRBV4-2 to TRBJ2-3; 11 nucleotides agree with TRBD2. The germline V gene has CDR1 LGHNA and CDR2 YNFKEQ. The V and J ends lost 5 bases and 2 bases, in that order; junction bases with no gene match: 6. The CDR3 is 16 amino acids. CDR3 nucleotide sequence: TGTGCCAGCAGCGCCCTTAGCGGGAGGGACACAGATACGCAGTATTTT. This encodes CASSALSGRDTDTQYF.

V is TRBV18 and J is TRBJ2-7; D is undetermined. The ends were cut back, 5 bases at V and 0 bases at J, with 11 bases in the middle. The germline V gene encodes CDR1 KGHSH and CDR2 LQKENI. The CDR3 totals 14 residues. As DNA, the CDR3 is TGTGCCAGCTCAGTAAGGGCAATCTCCTACGAGCAGTACTTC. Translation gives CASSVRAISYEQYF. Together with reference TRBV18 and TRBJ2-7, the CDR3 gives the full variable domain: NAGVMQNPRHLVRRRGQEARLRCSPMKGHSHVYWYRQLPEEGLKFMVYLQKENIIDESGMPKERFSAEFPKEGPSILRIQQVVRGDSAAYFCASSVRAISYEQYFGPGTRLTVT.

The chain carries TRBV20-1 and TRBJ2-7, with D possibly called TRBD1 or TRBD2 (5 bases each). With 0 bases removed from V and 3 bases from J, the gap between germline ends came to 18 bases. Germline V gene data show CDR1 as DFQATT and CDR2 as SNEGSKA (reference sequence). The CDR3 extends over 16 amino acids. Here the CDR3 reads CSARDPGRGSYYEQYF. Here the CDR3 DNA reads TGCAGTGCTAGAGACCCGGGACGAGGCTCCTACTACGAGCAGTACTTC.

This clonotype was seen more than once but under ten times. The chain has TRBV7-2 and TRBJ1-1, with 7 bases lining up with TRBD1. The germline V gene has CDR1 SGHTA and CDR2 FQGNSA. The CDR3 spans 15 residues. Germline trimming cut 2 bases from V and 4 bases from J; bases unmatched to any gene: 7. CDR3 coding DNA: TGTGCCAGCAGCTTATTAGGGACAGCTGGCACTGAAGCTTTCTTT. This sequence encodes CASSLLGTAGTEAFF.